The present TCR beta chain was sequenced within a study of shared clonotypes between healthy human individuals. Broader study findings: Clonotypes not shared had lower generation probabilities than those common to all four donors. Naive CD4 clonotypes overlapped across a handful of donors at roughly 5.1%. Investigators collected only blood, and repertoires in tissues likely differ.

Under the authors' procedure: Without quality scores, immunoSEQ junctional reads could not be filtered like full-length reads. Profiling relied on immunoSEQ multiplex PCR, and the TCRdb table lists in-frame clones only, not all of them. The V and J calls and the clone size are those of that table, but D and trimming were determined from the DNA. The sample carries 550,000 to 750,000 clones, about 90% recorded once. Naive CD8 populations comprised CD45RO-negative cells positively selected for CCR7, excluding terminally differentiated effector memory CD45RA+ cells. A note on this clone: Its matching antigen is unknown.

The sample was naive CD8+ T cells sorted from blood. This sequence originates from a man aged 25 to 45 in good health.

The CDR3 region is CSVEGESGTEQYF. The CDR3 bases are TGCAGCGTTGAAGGTGAATCAGGGACCGAGCAGTACTTC. The chain employs TRBV29-1 and TRBJ2-7; the D gene could be TRBD1 or TRBD2 (5 bases each). The CDR3 sequence is 13 residues long. V was clipped by 1 base and J by 6 bases, with 13 bases between them. From germline, CDR1 is SQVTM and CDR2 ANQGSEA.